The 18 T cell receptor beta chains listed next were all sequenced from one sample in a study of T cell changes during pregnancy in multiple sclerosis. The data were produced by immunoSEQ multiplex PCR, yet TCRdb's version contains in-frame clones alone and is incomplete. The sample shows more than 65,000 clones, about 95% of them seen only once. This specimen was peripheral blood, taken in the second trimester of pregnancy. The receptors were sampled from a female donor with multiple sclerosis, enrolled in a pregnancy study.

The V call is TRBV27, the J call TRBJ2-7; D is possibly TRBD2 (6 bases). The length of the CDR3 is 13 residues. Germline assignment: CDR1 MNHEY and CDR2 SMNVEV (reference sequence). V shed 4 bases and J shed 2 bases, with 9 bases lying between them. CDR3 protein: CASSWGLTYEQYF. CDR3 DNA: TGTGCCAGCAGTTGGGGACTTACCTACGAGCAGTACTTC.

The CDR3 DNA follows: TGTGCCAGCAGCCCCTCCAGACAGGGGGGGGTGACCCAGTACTTC. This codes for CASSPSRQGGVTQYF. J is TRBJ2-5 and V is TRBV5-4, with 9 bases matching TRBD1. Germline loops: CDR1 SGHNT, CDR2 YYREEE (reference sequence). This CDR3 is 15 amino acids long. The V segment lost 4 bases and the J segment 7 bases; nucleotides outside the gene matches: 11.

The rearrangement joins TRBV7-9 to TRBJ2-7; D may be TRBD1 (6 bases). CDR3 length equals 17 residues. V lost 6 bases and J lost 0, with 21 bases in between. Germline loops: CDR1 SEHNR, CDR2 FQNEAQ (reference sequence). This chain's CDR3 is CASSYAASRGSSYEQYF. The CDR3 DNA follows: TGTGCCAGCAGTTATGCCGCATCCAGGGGAAGCTCCTACGAGCAGTACTTC. Full variable domain (remainder filled in from reference TRBV7-9 and TRBJ2-7): DTGVSQNPRHKITKRGQNVTFRCDPISEHNRLYWYRQTLGQGPEFLTYFQNEAQLEKSRLLSDRFSAERPKGSFSTLEIQRTEQGDSAMYLCASSYAASRGSSYEQYFGPGTRLTVT.

This chain joins TRBV27 and TRBJ2-1, with 9 bases fitting TRBD1. The junction had 9 bases not matched to a gene; V was cut back by 6 bases and J by 3 bases. Germline loops: CDR1 MNHEY, CDR2 SMNVEV (reference sequence). There are 16 residues in the CDR3. The CDR3 region has the DNA TGTGCCAGCAGCCGAAGCCGGACAGGGGTCTACAATGAGCAGTTCTTC. Protein sequence: CASSRSRTGVYNEQFF.

The J gene is TRBJ2-2, the V gene TRBV7-3, with D possibly matching TRBD1 (6 bases). CDR1 and CDR2 from the germline V gene are SGHTA and FQGTGA. CDR3 length: 17 residues. Trimming left V 2 bases short and J 0 bases short, with 13 bases between. CDR3 nucleotides: TGTGCCAGCAGCTTAGAGGGGACACGTTCGAACACCGGGGAGCTGTTTTTT. The encoded protein is CASSLEGTRSNTGELFF.

The chain is built from TRBV5-1 and TRBJ1-4, with 7 bases that match TRBD1. Losses at the gene ends were 4 bases for V and 4 bases for J; bases not matched to a gene: 4. This CDR3 spans 14 amino acids. CDR1 and CDR2 from the germline V gene are SGHRS and YFSETQ. CDR3 coding DNA: TGCGCCAGCAGCCCGGGACAGTATAATGAAAAACTGTTTTTT. Its protein product is CASSPGQYNEKLFF.

The sample holds one count of this clone. This chain links TRBV6-1 with TRBJ1-2, with D unresolved. Germline CDR1 reads MNHNS; CDR2 reads SASEGT. This CDR3 is built from 12 residues. The V end lost 6 bases, the J end lost 4 bases, and 9 bases lay between the germline ends. The CDR3 protein is CASSSTVYGYTF. Written as DNA, the CDR3 is TGTGCCAGCAGCTCCACAGTCTATGGCTACACCTTC.

The genes are TRBV5-1 and TRBJ2-3; 7 bases align to TRBD1. J was trimmed by 4 bases and V by 1 base; bases with no gene match: 6. CDR3 length equals 15 residues. The germline CDR1 and CDR2 sequences are SGHRS and YFSETQ. The CDR3 DNA reads as TGCGCCAGCAGCTTGACGACAGGGAACCCAGATACGCAGTATTTT. It translates to CASSLTTGNPDTQYF. The full variable domain, with the rest looked up from reference TRBV5-1 and TRBJ2-3, is KAGVTQTPRYLIKTRGQQVTLSCSPISGHRSVSWYQQTPGQGLQFLFEYFSETQRNKGNFPGRFSGRQFSNSRSEMNVSTLELGDSALYLCASSLTTGNPDTQYFGPGTRLTVL.

A few counts support this clone. The chain has TRBV29-1 and TRBJ2-1; D is undetermined. V dropped 7 bases and J dropped 5 bases, with 9 bases sitting between them. The CDR3 length is 11 residues. Germline CDR1 and CDR2: SQVTM and ANQGSEA. This CDR3 is CSGLLNNEQFF. The CDR3 DNA reads TGCAGCGGGTTACTAAACAATGAGCAGTTCTTC.

V gene TRBV9 combines with J gene TRBJ2-5; 9 bases are shared with TRBD2. The V gene's germline CDR1 is SGDLS and CDR2 YYNGEE. V lost 4 bases, J lost 2 bases, and 6 bases stayed unmatched. The CDR3 runs to 15 residues. The chain's CDR3 is CASSKTSGIQETQYF. The CDR3 nucleotides are TGTGCCAGCAGCAAGACTAGCGGTATACAAGAGACCCAGTACTTC.

The V gene is TRBV9, the J gene TRBJ2-3; D call uncertain. This CDR3 is 15 amino acids long. Trimming cost V 0 bases and J 0 bases, with 8 bases left between them. Germline CDR1 and CDR2: SGDLS and YYNGEE. The DNA of the CDR3 is TGTGCCAGCAGCGTAGGGTCAGTTAGCACAGATACGCAGTATTTT. It codes for CASSVGSVSTDTQYF. The entire variable domain, with the rest obtained from reference TRBV9 and TRBJ2-3, is as follows: DSGVTQTPKHLITATGQRVTLRCSPRSGDLSVYWYQQSLDQGLQFLIQYYNGEERAKGNILERFSAQQFPDLHSELNLSSLELGDSALYFCASSVGSVSTDTQYFGPGTRLTVL.

This chain links TRBV28 with TRBJ1-1; no definite D call. The CDR3 consists of 19 residues. V dropped 2 bases and J dropped 0 bases, with 22 bases sitting between them. Germline-derived CDR1 and CDR2 are MDHEN and SYDVKM. Here the CDR3 reads CASSLPVPRSSFMNTEAFF. The CDR3 DNA follows: TGTGCCAGCAGTTTACCGGTCCCCCGCTCCTCCTTTATGAACACTGAAGCTTTCTTT.

The chain employs TRBV5-1 and TRBJ1-2; D is ambiguous. Germline V gene data show CDR1 as SGHRS and CDR2 as YFSETQ. The CDR3 covers 12 residues. Trimming shortened V by 0 bases and J by 4 bases, and 4 bases separated the two germline ends. CDR3 DNA: TGCGCCAGCAGCTTGGAGCTCTATGGCTACACCTTC. Protein: CASSLELYGYTF.

The chain links TRBV11-3 to TRBJ2-1; 7 bases are shared with TRBD2. Unmatched junction bases numbered 7, after V lost 4 bases and J lost 1 base. The germline gives CDR1 SGHNT, CDR2 YENEEA. The CDR3 loop spans 16 amino acids. The CDR3 DNA reads as TGTGCCAGCAGCTATGGGGGGAGGGGATCCTACAATGAGCAGTTCTTC. Translation gives CASSYGGRGSYNEQFF.

V and J are TRBV30 and TRBJ2-3; 7 nucleotides agree with TRBD1. The CDR3 spans 15 residues. V shed 2 bases, J shed 0 bases, and the junction held 5 bases outside the gene matches. Germline V CDR1 and CDR2: GTSNPN, SVGIG (reference sequence). The CDR3 loop is CAWSSGTASTDTQYF. CDR3 DNA sequence: TGTGCCTGGAGTTCCGGGACAGCCAGCACAGATACGCAGTATTTT.

The rearrangement links TRBV28 to TRBJ2-1, with 8 nucleotides matching TRBD1. V gave up 8 bases and J gave up 4 bases; unmatched junction bases: 7. The germline V gene encodes CDR1 MDHEN and CDR2 SYDVKM. The CDR3 runs to 14 residues. In DNA, the CDR3 is TGTGCCAGCGCAGGGGGCCCTTTATACAATGAGCAGTTCTTC. Amino acid sequence: CASAGGPLYNEQFF.

The chain employs TRBV7-9 and TRBJ1-4; TRBD1 aligns across 7 bases. Germline trimming cut 5 bases from V and 8 bases from J; bases unmatched to any gene: 8. This CDR3 region has 14 residues. Germline CDR1 is SEHNR and CDR2 is FQNEAQ (reference sequence). CDR3 loop: CASSARGLGEKLFF. CDR3 coding DNA: TGTGCCAGCAGCGCCAGGGGGTTGGGAGAAAAACTGTTTTTT.

V gene TRBV21-1 combines with J gene TRBJ2-7; the table's D call of TRBD2 was not tested on the DNA. TRBV21-1 is shown as a pseudogene. The CDR3 is 15 residues long. The CDR3 region has the DNA TGTGCCAGCAGCCAAGGGGGAGGGCCGAGCAGGGAGCAGTACTTC. Amino acids: CASSQGGGPSREQYF.